The present TCR beta chain was sequenced within a study of T-cell reconstitution after alpha-beta-depleted transplantation in children. During its preparation, the TCRbeta library received unique molecular identifiers. One entry per CDR3 protein results from TCRdb running MiXCR on the PCR reads. Here the sample spans 350,000 to 400,000 distinct CDR3 sequences, about 14% being singletons. The length of the CDR3 is 13 residues. The V end was cut by 7 bases, the J end by 14 bases, with 21 bases between. This clonotype appeared a few times. The chain employs TRBV12-3 or TRBV12-4 and TRBJ1-3; D perhaps matches TRBD1 (6 bases). The receptor's source is a human donor who donated a stem cell graft to a child with Fanconi anemia. Sequences were derived from PBMCs, sampled from the stem cell graft. In DNA, the CDR3 is TGTGCCAGCAAACGACTTCAGGGACACAACTTATATTTT. Protein sequence: CASKRLQGHNLYF.